The rows below give T cell receptor beta chains drawn from one sample of a study of response to subunit inactivated influenza vaccine. TCRdb ran MiXCR on the RT-PCR reads and lists one entry per CDR3 protein. Of 650,000 to 800,000 distinct CDR3 sequences listed, around 18% were seen once; the top ten hold roughly a tenth. Specimen: PBMCs from blood, collected about 5 days after vaccination. The source of these receptors is a man aged 45-60 years who received an inactivated influenza vaccine. Each CDR3 is given with its conserved first and last residue. D genes are given only for firm matches. Clone size appears in some rows only: once, few, many, or a class for an expanded clone.

-	TRBV5-1	TRBJ2-3	TRBD1	CASRGRGLTDTQYF	TGCGCCAGCAGAGGCAGGGGGCTAACAGATACGCAGTATTTT
many	TRBV20-1	TRBJ2-2	TRBD1	CSARQQGRVTGELFF	TGCAGTGCTAGACAACAGGGGCGGGTCACCGGGGAGCTGTTTTTT
-	TRBV7-2	TRBJ2-3	TRBD1	CASSQPSPGGTQYF	TGTGCCAGCAGCCAACCCTCTCCAGGGGGCACGCAGTATTTT
-	TRBV7-3	TRBJ2-2	TRBD1	CASSRSVRDRDGGELFF	TGTGCCAGCAGCCGAAGTGTGAGGGACAGGGACGGCGGGGAGCTGTTTTTT
-	TRBV7-2	TRBJ1-2	-	CASSYLQGTTYGYTF	TGTGCCAGCAGCTACCTCCAGGGGACCACCTATGGCTACACCTTC
-	TRBV28	TRBJ2-7	TRBD2	CASSLGFSGRLREQYF	TGTGCCAGCAGTTTAGGGTTTAGCGGGAGGTTAAGAGAGCAGTACTTC
-	TRBV11-2	TRBJ2-2	-	CASSLAYATTGELFF	TGTGCCAGCAGCTTAGCCTACGCGACCACCGGGGAGCTGTTTTTT
few	TRBV20-1	TRBJ1-4	-	CSARVARYNEKLFF	TGCAGTGCTAGAGTGGCACGGTATAATGAAAAACTGTTTTTT
few	TRBV18	TRBJ2-7	-	CASKYGAQNYEQYF	TGTGCCAGCAAATACGGGGCCCAGAACTACGAGCAGTACTTC
-	TRBV5-1	TRBJ2-1	TRBD2	CASSWGSGGRNEQFF	TGCGCCAGCAGCTGGGGTAGCGGGGGGCGCAATGAGCAGTTCTTC
few	TRBV20-1	TRBJ2-1	TRBD1	CSAGPADRGEWNEQFF	TGCAGTGCTGGACCTGCGGACAGGGGGGAATGGAATGAGCAGTTCTTC
-	TRBV5-1	TRBJ1-1	TRBD1	CASSTGDRGEAFF	TGCGCCAGCAGCACCGGAGACAGGGGGGAAGCTTTCTTT
-	TRBV27	TRBJ2-3	TRBD1	CASSTQGWADTQYF	TGTGCCAGCAGCACACAGGGGTGGGCAGATACGCAGTATTTT
-	TRBV20-1	TRBJ2-5	TRBD2	CSATPTSGGPRETQYF	TGCAGTGCTACTCCTACTAGCGGGGGCCCCAGGGAGACCCAGTACTTC
few	TRBV4-1	TRBJ1-1	-	CASSPLRGGRTEAFF	TGCGCCAGCAGCCCACTTAGAGGGGGGCGCACTGAAGCTTTCTTT
-	TRBV12-3/TRBV12-4	TRBJ1-1	TRBD1	CASRRDGTANTEAFF	TGTGCCAGCAGAAGGGATGGGACAGCGAACACTGAAGCTTTCTTT
-	TRBV4-2	TRBJ2-5	TRBD1	CASSQGTAVEETQYF	TGTGCCAGCAGCCAGGGGACAGCAGTCGAAGAGACCCAGTACTTC
-	TRBV5-1	TRBJ2-7	-	CASSLAAGAFYEQYF	TGCGCCAGCAGCTTGGCCGCAGGGGCCTTTTACGAGCAGTACTTC
-	TRBV5-1	TRBJ2-3	-	CASSLDLRVSTDTQYF	TGCGCCAGCAGCTTGGACCTGAGGGTTAGCACAGATACGCAGTATTTT
-	TRBV4-1	TRBJ2-1	TRBD1	CASSQGQGRFTYNEQFF	TGCGCCAGCAGCCAAGGACAGGGCCGTTTCACCTACAATGAGCAGTTCTTC